These 30 T cell receptor beta chains were all obtained from the same sample, sequenced in a study of spatial heterogeneity in lung cancer. Described time point: sample taken at primary tumor resection. Whole RNA came from tumor, nontumor lung or frozen PBMC and was sequenced without being sorted. TCRdb reprocessed the 5' RACE reads via MiXCR and lists one record per CDR3 protein. The sample lists 850 to 1,000 distinct CDR3 sequences; around 13% were seen once. This specimen consisted of PBMCs, obtained at surgery. The origin of the receptors is a male donor with early-stage non-small cell lung cancer.

In its sample, this clonotype ranks as medium-sized. The library was built for alpha chains, so this beta chain is an off-target read and its size means little. CDR3 sequence (DNA): TGCAGTGCTTTCGGCACCGGGGAGCTGTTTTTT. Translation gives CSAFGTGELFF. The chain combines TRBV20-1 with TRBJ2-2, with D hard to call. The CDR3 is 11 amino acids. V dropped 5 bases and J dropped 4 bases, with 5 bases sitting between them. Germline V lookup: CDR1 DFQATT, CDR2 SNEGSKA (reference sequence).

By proportion, this clonotype is large. The size of this beta chain means little, since it is a stray read in a library made for alpha chains. This rearrangement joins TRBV5-5 to TRBJ1-2; D call uncertain. Germline values: CDR1 SGHKS, CDR2 YYEKEE (reference sequence). V was cut by 0 bases and J by 4 bases, with 7 bases left in between. The CDR3 spans 13 residues. This chain's CDR3 is CASSLGGAYGYTF. The CDR3 bases are TGTGCCAGCAGCTTGGGAGGAGCCTATGGCTACACCTTC.

This clonotype qualifies as medium-sized. This beta chain is a stray sequence in a library constructed for alpha chains; its clone size is not meaningful. V usage is TRBV29-1 and J usage is TRBJ2-4; D remains ambiguous. The CDR3 runs to 12 residues. Trimming removed 0 bases from V and 8 bases from J, with 8 bases in between. Germline V CDR1 and CDR2: SQVTM, ANQGSEA. CDR3 amino acids: CSVEDGLDIQYF. In DNA form, the CDR3 reads TGCAGCGTTGAAGACGGGCTGGACATTCAGTACTTC.

This clonotype is medium-sized (0.01 to 0.1%) by share. This beta chain is an unintended read in a library built for alpha chains; its size means little. The gene calls are TRBV23-1 and TRBJ2-2; D unresolved. TRBV23-1 counts as an open reading frame of uncertain function. The germline V and J ends were trimmed by 2 bases and 5 bases, with 6 bases remaining between them. The CDR3 spans 13 residues. In nucleotides, the CDR3 is TGCGCCAGCAGTCAAAGGGATACCGGGGAGCTGTTTTTT. Translating it yields CASSQRDTGELFF.

This clonotype was seen ten or more times. This beta chain lies outside the target of a library built for alpha chains; its clone size means little. V and J are TRBV20-1 and TRBJ2-7, with D possibly matching TRBD2 (5 bases). Germline V lookup: CDR1 DFQATT, CDR2 SNEGSKA (reference sequence). Trimming cost V 6 bases and J 7 bases, with 25 bases left between them. The CDR3 is made up of 15 amino acids. The CDR3 DNA follows: TGCAGTGCCCCCATCCGGGGTGGCCCGTGGGGAGAGCAGTACTTC. Translating gives CSAPIRGGPWGEQYF.

This clonotype is deemed large. This beta chain is an unintended read in a library built for alpha chains; its size means little. The gene calls are TRBV6-6 and TRBJ2-7; D possibly corresponds to TRBD2 (6 bases). Germline CDR1 reads MNHNY; CDR2 reads SVGAGI (reference sequence). The CDR3 covers 14 residues. Trimming stripped 8 bases from V and 2 bases from J, with 16 bases between. The CDR3: CASSRTGDAYEQYF. The CDR3 DNA reads TGTGCCAGCTCTCGGACGGGGGACGCCTACGAGCAGTACTTC.

This clonotype ranks as large (0.1 to 1%). Being off target in a library aimed at alpha chains, this beta chain has a size of little meaning. The chain employs TRBV6-2 or TRBV6-3 and TRBJ1-1, with TRBD1 matching 7 bases. The V and J ends lost 7 bases and 4 bases, in that order; junction bases with no gene match: 6. CDR1 is MNHEY and CDR2 is SVGEGT in the germline V gene. The CDR3 loop spans 13 amino acids. The CDR3 DNA sequence: TGTGCCAGCAACCTACAGGGGATCACTGAAGCTTTCTTT. Translated: CASNLQGITEAFF.

This clonotype was observed at least ten times. Since the library was made to target alpha chains, this beta chain is a stray read and its abundance is not meaningful. The chain couples TRBV5-6 to TRBJ2-5; tentative D call: TRBD2 (6 bases). CDR1 is SGHDT and CDR2 is YYEEEE in the germline V gene. V was pared by 5 bases and J by 7 bases, with 12 bases between. The length of the CDR3 is 12 residues. CDR3 bases: TGTGCCAGCAGTGGAGGGGAATGGACCCAGTACTTC. Its translation is CASSGGEWTQYF.

The table lists this clonotype with many counts. This beta chain is off target for a library built for alpha chains, so its abundance means little. CDR3 DNA: TGTGCCAGCAGTGCCTTCCTAACACAGCGAGAAGGAGCTTTCTTT. It encodes CASSAFLTQREGAFF. The chain combines TRBV6-5 with TRBJ1-1; D uncertain. The CDR3 consists of 15 residues. Germline CDR1 reads MNHEY; CDR2 reads SVGAGI. V lost 5 bases to trimming and J lost 10 bases, with 23 bases between them.

This clonotype was observed many times. Little can be read into the size of this beta chain, an off-target read in a library designed for alpha chains. V usage is TRBV12-3 or TRBV12-4 and J usage is TRBJ2-6, with D uncertain. CDR3 length: 13 amino acids. Between the trimmed V and J ends, which lost 3 bases and 7 bases, there was a span of 7 bases. In nucleotides, the CDR3 is TGTGCCAGCAGTTTGGATACAGCCAACGTCCTGACTTTC. It specifies CASSLDTANVLTF.

This clonotype was recorded at least ten times. This beta chain lies outside the target of a library built for alpha chains; its clone size means little. The rearrangement uses TRBV19 and TRBJ2-6, with 7 bases matching TRBD1. Germline values: CDR1 LNHDA, CDR2 SQIVND (reference sequence). This CDR3 has 18 amino acids. V gave up 7 bases and J gave up 0 bases; unmatched junction bases: 12. The CDR3 coding sequence is TGTGCCAGTACCCAGGACAGGCCTCCCAGCTCTGGGGCCAACGTCCTGACTTTC. Its translation is CASTQDRPPSSGANVLTF.

In this sample, this clonotype is medium-sized (0.01 to 0.1%). In a library made to pick up alpha chains, this beta chain is a stray read with a size that means little. The J gene is TRBJ2-6, the V gene TRBV27; D uncertain. This CDR3 is built from 14 residues. V lost 8 bases, J lost 1 base, and 9 bases lay in between. Germline CDR1 and CDR2: MNHEY and SMNVEV (reference sequence). The CDR3 reads CASQLGSGANVLTF. CDR3 DNA: TGTGCCAGCCAGCTTGGTTCTGGGGCCAACGTCCTGACTTTC.

In its sample, this clonotype was seen once. This beta chain appears as a stray read in a library generated for alpha chains; its size is not informative. This chain connects TRBV7-3 to TRBJ2-3; 7 positions match TRBD1. Trimming cost V 5 bases and J 2 bases; bases outside gene matches: 4. Germline values: CDR1 SGHTA, CDR2 FQGTGA. The CDR3 has 14 residues. The CDR3: CASSMTGITDTQYF. The CDR3 coding sequence is TGTGCCAGCAGCATGACAGGGATCACAGATACGCAGTATTTT.

This clonotype is large (0.1 to 1%). As an off-target read in a library built for alpha chains, this beta chain has a frequency of little significance. V gene TRBV19 combines with J gene TRBJ1-5, with 8 nucleotides matching TRBD1. The CDR3 extends over 17 amino acids. The ends lost 3 bases at V and 7 bases at J; junction bases unmatched: 14. Germline V gives CDR1 LNHDA, CDR2 SQIVND (reference sequence). The CDR3: CASSILKSGQGGQPQHF. In DNA, the CDR3 is TGTGCCAGTAGTATCTTAAAAAGTGGACAGGGAGGCCAGCCCCAGCATTTT.

In this sample, this clonotype is large (0.1 to 1%). This beta chain turned up in a library designed for alpha chains; as an off-target read, its abundance says little. The chain couples TRBV6-2 or TRBV6-3 to TRBJ2-6; TRBD1 matches 7 bases. CDR3 length: 17 amino acids. Germline CDR1 MNHEY, CDR2 SVGEGT. With V trimmed by 5 bases and J by 0 bases, 7 bases remained unmatched. CDR3 sequence reads: CASSGTGTASGANVLTF. CDR3 nucleotide sequence: TGTGCCAGCAGTGGCACCGGGACAGCCTCTGGGGCCAACGTCCTGACTTTC.

In this sample, this clonotype is large. The library was designed around alpha chains, so this beta chain is a stray read whose abundance carries little weight. The chain links TRBV20-1 to TRBJ2-5; no reliable D call. The germline V gene has CDR1 DFQATT and CDR2 SNEGSKA (reference sequence). CDR3 length: 15 residues. V was cut by 6 bases and J by 0 bases, with 17 bases left in between. In DNA form, the CDR3 reads TGCAGTGCCACCGAATTGGCAGACGACCAAGAGACCCAGTACTTC. Amino acids: CSATELADDQETQYF.

This clonotype was recorded at least ten times. Little can be read into the size of this beta chain, an off-target read in a library designed for alpha chains. The chain has TRBV10-3 and TRBJ1-1; TRBD1 is a possible D gene (6 bases). The CDR3 totals 13 residues. Deletions cut 3 bases from V and 8 bases from J, with 13 bases between. Looked up from germline, CDR1 is ENHRY and CDR2 is SYGVKD. CDR3 DNA sequence: TGTGCCATCAGTGAACAGGGTTACTCGGAAGCTTTCTTT. This codes for CAISEQGYSEAFF.

This clonotype was seen repeatedly, ten times or more. The library was built for alpha chains, so this beta chain is an off-target read and its size means little. The chain is built from TRBV18 and TRBJ2-3, with D perhaps TRBD1 (6 bases). Germline CDR1 and CDR2: KGHSH and LQKENI. CDR3 length: 14 amino acids. Trimming cost V 8 bases and J 6 bases, with 18 bases left between them. This chain's CDR3 is CASATGNQGDTQYF. CDR3 coding DNA: TGTGCCAGCGCTACAGGGAACCAAGGGGATACGCAGTATTTT.

At least ten counts were recorded for this clonotype. This beta chain lies outside the target of a library built for alpha chains; its clone size means little. This sequence joins TRBV7-6 and TRBJ2-3; TRBD1 is a possible D gene (6 bases). The CDR3 covers 15 residues. Trimming took off 1 base at V and 4 bases at J, with 12 bases between the two ends. CDR1 and CDR2 from the germline V gene are SGHVS and FNYEAQ. The CDR3 sequence is CASSLVSGAADTQYF. CDR3 DNA sequence: TGTGCCAGCAGCTTAGTGTCAGGGGCGGCAGATACGCAGTATTTT.

The sample holds many counts of this clonotype. With the library built for alpha chains, this beta chain is off target and its frequency is not meaningful. V and J are TRBV14 and TRBJ1-4; 8 nucleotides agree with TRBD1. CDR1 and CDR2 (germline): SGHDN, FVKESK. CDR3 length: 14 amino acids. J gave up 7 bases and V 4 bases, and 5 bases lay outside the gene matches. The CDR3: CASSPRQGREKLFF. The CDR3, as DNA: TGTGCCAGCAGCCCCCGACAGGGGCGTGAAAAACTGTTTTTT.

This clonotype was detected many times. This beta chain appears as a stray read in a library generated for alpha chains; its size is not informative. The chain uses TRBV20-1 and TRBJ2-7; 7 positions match TRBD2. CDR3 length: 19 residues. Trimming cost V 2 bases and J 6 bases; bases outside gene matches: 25. The germline V gene encodes CDR1 DFQATT and CDR2 SNEGSKA (reference sequence). The CDR3 loop reads CSARSNPGGGARTSAEQYF. The CDR3 coding sequence is TGCAGTGCTAGATCCAATCCGGGGGGAGGGGCGCGTACCTCTGCCGAGCAGTACTTC.

This clonotype is deemed large. The library was designed around alpha chains, so this beta chain is a stray read whose abundance carries little weight. The CDR3 nucleotides read TGTGCCAGCAGCCTACTCCAGGGCTCCGGGGAGCTGTTTTTT. Encoded protein: CASSLLQGSGELFF. This chain uses TRBV7-2 with TRBJ2-2; D possibly corresponds to TRBD1 (5 bases). The CDR3 totals 14 residues. Germline V CDR1 and CDR2: SGHTA, FQGNSA. Trimming shortened V by 5 bases and J by 6 bases, and 13 bases separated the two germline ends.

This clonotype was observed many times. Since it is a stray read in a library aimed at alpha chains, this beta chain has a size that is not meaningful. The chain combines TRBV7-2 with TRBJ2-5; D is uncertain. Between the trimmed V and J ends, which lost 3 bases and 1 base, there was a span of 6 bases. Germline V CDR1 and CDR2: SGHTA, FQGNSA. The CDR3 totals 13 residues. The CDR3 reads CASSFGIQETQYF. As DNA, the CDR3 is TGTGCCAGCAGCTTTGGGATCCAAGAGACCCAGTACTTC.

Points on this clonotype: This beta chain represents an off-target read in a library built for alpha chains; its size is of limited meaning. This sequence joins TRBV30 and TRBJ1-1; tentative D call: TRBD1 (5 bases). The CDR3 extends over 13 amino acids. In germline, CDR1 is GTSNPN, CDR2 SVGIG (reference sequence). Trimming cost V 1 base and J 4 bases, with 10 bases left between them. CDR3 sequence: CAWSGRGSTEAFF. The CDR3 DNA reads as TGTGCCTGGAGTGGGAGGGGCAGCACTGAAGCTTTCTTT.

This clonotype was counted many times. Because this beta chain is a stray read in a library intended to capture alpha chains, its abundance should not be given much weight. CDR3 loop: CASSVGLEPQHF. For the CDR3, the DNA is TGTGCCAGTAGTGTTGGACTTGAGCCCCAGCATTTT. The J gene is TRBJ1-5, the V gene TRBV19; D unresolved. The V end lost 5 bases, the J end lost 8 bases, and 10 bases lay between the germline ends. Germline CDR1 LNHDA, CDR2 SQIVND (reference sequence). The CDR3 totals 12 residues.

This clonotype showed up just a few times. Found in a library prepared for alpha chains, this beta chain is an off-target read, and its abundance has little meaning. This chain uses TRBV12-3 or TRBV12-4 with TRBJ2-3; tentative D call: TRBD1 (6 bases). The V gene lost 3 bases and the J gene lost 0 bases, with 7 bases spanning the gap. The CDR3 runs 14 residues. The chain's CDR3 is CASSLRGSTDTQYF. CDR3 sequence (DNA): TGTGCCAGCAGTTTGAGGGGGAGCACAGATACGCAGTATTTT.

Sample share makes this clonotype large (0.1 to 1%). The library was built for alpha chains, so this beta chain is an off-target read and its size means little. This chain uses TRBV19 with TRBJ1-2; TRBD1 aligns across 7 bases. From germline, CDR1 is LNHDA and CDR2 SQIVND (reference sequence). CDR3 size: 14 residues. J lost 4 bases, V lost 3 bases, and 5 bases had no gene match. The CDR3 nucleotides read TGTGCCAGTAGTATCTCGACAGGGAGCTATGGCTACACCTTC. It translates to CASSISTGSYGYTF.

The sample holds a few counts of this clonotype. This beta chain slipped into a library made for alpha chains as a stray read, so its size is not meaningful. The rearrangement uses TRBV14 and TRBJ1-1, with D unresolved. V lost 1 base and J 3 bases, leaving 9 bases between the germline ends. CDR1 is SGHDN, CDR2 FVKESK, per germline. The length of the CDR3 is 14 residues. The DNA of the CDR3 is TGTGCCAGCAGCCAAGTCTTATTGGACACTGAAGCTTTCTTT. This encodes CASSQVLLDTEAFF.

This clonotype is large in the sample. Because the library targeted alpha chains, this beta chain is an off-target read whose size means little. CDR3 in amino acids: CASSLSAGAPGAEAFF. CDR3 DNA sequence: TGTGCCAGCAGTTTATCGGCGGGAGCCCCCGGGGCTGAAGCTTTCTTT. V is TRBV27 and J is TRBJ1-1; no clear D. Trimming took off 0 bases at V and 6 bases at J, with 17 bases between the two ends. The germline V gene has CDR1 MNHEY and CDR2 SMNVEV (reference sequence). This CDR3 comprises 16 residues.

In this sample, this clonotype is medium-sized. Little can be read into the size of this beta chain, an off-target read in a library designed for alpha chains. The rearrangement links TRBV6-2 or TRBV6-3 to TRBJ2-1; 7 nucleotides line up with TRBD2. Germline CDR1 and CDR2: MNHEY and SVGEGT. This CDR3 region has 14 residues. With V trimmed by 7 bases and J by 0 bases, 3 bases remained unmatched. The CDR3 region is CASTGGSSYNEQFF. The DNA of the CDR3 is TGTGCCAGCACCGGGGGGAGCTCCTACAATGAGCAGTTCTTC.